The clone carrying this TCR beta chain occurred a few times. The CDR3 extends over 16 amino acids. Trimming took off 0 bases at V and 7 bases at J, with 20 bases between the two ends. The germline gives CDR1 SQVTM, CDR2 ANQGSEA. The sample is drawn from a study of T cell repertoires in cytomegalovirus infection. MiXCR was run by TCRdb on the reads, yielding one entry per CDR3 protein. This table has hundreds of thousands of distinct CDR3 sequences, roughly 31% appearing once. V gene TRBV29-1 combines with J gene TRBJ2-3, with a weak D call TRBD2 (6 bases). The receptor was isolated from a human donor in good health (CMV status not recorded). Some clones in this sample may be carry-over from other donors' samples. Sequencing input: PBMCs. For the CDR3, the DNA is TGCAGCGTTGAAGATCTTCCAGCGGAGGGGAGCTATACGCAGTATTTT. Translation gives CSVEDLPAEGSYTQYF.